This TCR beta chain was identified in a study of T cells after posttransplantation cyclophosphamide. Sequenced by immunoSEQ multiplex PCR; TCRdb stores in-frame clones only, minus some. The top ten hold around 3.2% of the sample, which has 47,000 or so clones, about 91% seen once. Germline CDR1 is SGHVS and CDR2 is FQNEAQ. The CDR3 totals 16 residues. V lost 1 base and J lost 2; bases outside the gene matches: 6. The origin of this receptor is a woman between 45 and 60 years old in good health and a related stem cell transplant donor. The chain joins TRBV7-8 to TRBJ2-3; 7 bases agree with TRBD2. The sequencing input was PBMCs. The CDR3 DNA reads as TGTGCCAGCAGCTTAGTTTGGCGGGAGTACACAGATACGCAGTATTTT. Protein product: CASSLVWREYTDTQYF.